Detailed here is one T cell receptor beta chain. Its antigen remains unknown. Construction of the TCRbeta library involved unique molecular identifiers. TCRdb called the PCR reads again in MiXCR, with one record for every CDR3 protein. The profile shows 600,000 to 800,000 distinct CDR3 sequences, around 13% of them singletons. The sample originates from a study of T-cell reconstitution after alpha-beta-depleted transplantation in children. Whole-study results and caveats: Alpha-beta T cells present about two months after transplant were reported to originate from several hundred expanded graft clones. From newly produced T cells came most of the T-cell counts and diversity one year after transplant. Surviving recipient T cells and thymic progenitors produced the high day-60 TCRbeta diversity seen in some patients.

Germline lookup yields CDR1 SGHRS and CDR2 YFSETQ. The V end lost 3 bases, the J end lost 4 bases, and 13 bases lay between the germline ends. This CDR3 contains 14 residues. This TCR was recovered from a girl aged 2 to 10 with congenital amegakaryocytic thrombocytopenia, due to receive a stem cell transplant. This chain connects TRBV5-1 to TRBJ2-5, with a weak D call TRBD2 (5 bases). The sample was PBMCs, taken before TCRalphabeta/CD19-depleted stem cell transplant. The CDR3 DNA reads as TGCGCCAGCAGCTACGGAGGAACGCGAGAGACCCAGTACTTC. Protein product: CASSYGGTRETQYF.